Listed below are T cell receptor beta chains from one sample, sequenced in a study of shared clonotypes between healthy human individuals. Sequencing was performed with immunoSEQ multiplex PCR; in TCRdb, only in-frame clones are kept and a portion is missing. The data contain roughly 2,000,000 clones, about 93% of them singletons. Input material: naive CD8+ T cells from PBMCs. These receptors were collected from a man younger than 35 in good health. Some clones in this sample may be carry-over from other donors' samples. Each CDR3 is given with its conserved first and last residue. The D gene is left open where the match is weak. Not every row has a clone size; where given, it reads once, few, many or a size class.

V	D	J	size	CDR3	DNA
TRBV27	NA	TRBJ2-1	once	CASSLSSGSYNEQFF	TGTGCCAGCAGTTTATCGAGCGGATCCTACAATGAGCAGTTCTTC
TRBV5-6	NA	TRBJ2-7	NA	CASSSGSSREQYF	TGTGCCAGCAGCTCCGGGTCCTCACGGGAGCAGTACTTC
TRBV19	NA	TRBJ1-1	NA	CASSMGRLNTEAFF	TGTGCCAGTAGTATGGGCCGCCTGAACACTGAAGCTTTCTTT
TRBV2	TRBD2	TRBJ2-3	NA	CASSVAGGPNTQYF	TGTGCCAGCAGTGTTGCGGGAGGGCCTAATACGCAGTATTTT
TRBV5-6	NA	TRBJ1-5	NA	CASSLSRGQPQHF	TGTGCCAGCAGCTTGTCCCGCGGTCAGCCCCAGCATTTT
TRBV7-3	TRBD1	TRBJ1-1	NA	CASSLSGGGGTEAFF	TGTGCCAGCAGCTTAAGTGGAGGGGGCGGGACTGAAGCTTTCTTT
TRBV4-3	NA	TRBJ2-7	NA	CASSQEYGSIDEQYF	TGCGCCAGCAGCCAAGAGTACGGGAGTATCGACGAGCAGTACTTC
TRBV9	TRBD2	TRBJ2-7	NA	CASSPGASGNYEQYF	TGTGCCAGCAGCCCGGGGGCTAGCGGGAACTACGAGCAGTACTTC
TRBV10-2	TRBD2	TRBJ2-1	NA	CASSHRSSGINEQFF	TGCGCCAGCTCGCACCGGTCTAGCGGGATAAATGAGCAGTTCTTC
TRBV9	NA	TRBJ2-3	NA	CASTRGTTETDTQYF	TGTGCCAGCACCCGGGGGACAACAGAAACAGATACGCAGTATTTT
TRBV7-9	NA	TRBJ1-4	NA	CASSLLTDPNEKLFF	TGTGCCAGCAGCTTGCTAACAGACCCTAATGAAAAACTGTTTTTT
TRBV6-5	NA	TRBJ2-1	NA	CASSYEGNEQFF	TGTGCCAGCAGTTACGAGGGAAATGAGCAGTTCTTC
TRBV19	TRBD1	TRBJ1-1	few	CASTRPGTGVGTEAFF	TGTGCCAGTACCCGTCCCGGGACAGGGGTTGGCACTGAAGCTTTCTTT
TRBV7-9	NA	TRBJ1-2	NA	CASSLRLDYGYTF	TGTGCCAGCAGCTTAAGACTCGACTATGGCTACACCTTT
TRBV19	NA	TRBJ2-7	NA	CASSLRGNEQYF	TGTGCCAGTAGTTTACGGGGGAACGAGCAGTACTTC
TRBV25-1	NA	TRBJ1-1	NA	CASSISQLNTEAFF	TGTGCCAGCAGTATTAGTCAGCTCAACACTGAAGCTTTCTTT
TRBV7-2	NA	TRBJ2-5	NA	CASGYIGTQYF	TGTGCCAGTGGATACATCGGGACCCAGTACTTC
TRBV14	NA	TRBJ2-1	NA	CASSPLVSPWNEQFF	TGTGCCAGCAGCCCACTCGTCTCCCCTTGGAATGAGCAGTTCTTC
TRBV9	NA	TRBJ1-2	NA	CASSTGFNYGYTF	TGTGCCAGCAGCACAGGGTTTAACTATGGCTACACCTTC
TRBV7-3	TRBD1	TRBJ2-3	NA	CASSDKGTGNSDTQYF	TGTGCCAGCAGCGATAAAGGGACAGGGAACTCAGATACGCAGTATTTT
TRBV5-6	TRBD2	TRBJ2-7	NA	CASSPLAGGHSSYEQYF	TGTGCCAGCAGCCCTTTAGCGGGAGGCCATTCTTCCTACGAGCAGTACTTC
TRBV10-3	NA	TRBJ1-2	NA	CAISESVANYGYTF	TGTGCCATCAGTGAGTCTGTAGCTAACTATGGCTACACCTTC
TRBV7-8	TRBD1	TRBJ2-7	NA	CASSLGMDRATYEQYF	TGTGCCAGCAGCTTAGGTATGGACAGGGCTACCTACGAGCAGTACTTC
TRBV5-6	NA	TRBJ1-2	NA	CASSPVGSGLGYTF	TGTGCCAGCAGCCCGGTCGGATCGGGGCTTGGCTACACCTTC
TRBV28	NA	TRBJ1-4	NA	CASSFRVSPHEKLFF	TGTGCCAGCAGTTTCCGCGTCAGCCCCCATGAAAAACTGTTTTTT
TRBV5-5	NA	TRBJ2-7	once	CASSVTTYEQYF	TGTGCCAGCAGCGTGACAACCTACGAGCAGTACTTC
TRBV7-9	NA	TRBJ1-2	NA	CASSPRDTSNYGYTF	TGTGCCAGCAGCCCCCGGGACACGTCTAACTATGGCTACACCTTC
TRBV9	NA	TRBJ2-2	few	CASSDGTSNTGELFF	TGTGCCAGCAGCGACGGGACATCGAACACCGGGGAGCTGTTTTTT
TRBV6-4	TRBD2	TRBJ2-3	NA	CASSQRGYSTDTQYF	TGTGCCAGCAGTCAGCGGGGCTATAGCACAGATACGCAGTATTTT
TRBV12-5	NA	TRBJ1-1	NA	CASGPLTGEAFF	TGTGCTAGTGGTCCTCTTACAGGTGAAGCTTTCTTT
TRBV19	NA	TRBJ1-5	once	CASSLGLRGQPQHF	TGTGCCAGTAGCCTGGGACTAAGGGGTCAGCCCCAGCATTTT
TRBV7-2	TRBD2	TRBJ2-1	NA	CASTILAGGRNEQFF	TGTGCCAGCACCATACTAGCGGGAGGGAGAAATGAGCAGTTCTTC
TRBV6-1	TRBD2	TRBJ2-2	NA	CASRVGLAITGELFF	TGTGCCAGCAGAGTAGGACTAGCTATTACCGGGGAGCTGTTTTTT
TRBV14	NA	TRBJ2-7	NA	CASSQSQLLEQYF	TGTGCCAGCAGCCAGAGCCAACTGCTGGAGCAGTACTTC
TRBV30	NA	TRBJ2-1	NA	CAWSVGFGSSYNEQFF	TGTGCCTGGAGTGTGGGGTTCGGGAGCTCCTACAATGAGCAGTTCTTC
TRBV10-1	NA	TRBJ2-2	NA	CASSEGSEKTGELFF	TGCGCCAGCAGTGAGGGGTCGGAGAAAACCGGGGAGCTGTTTTTT
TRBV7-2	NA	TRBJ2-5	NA	CASRPMFARETQYF	TGTGCCAGCAGACCAATGTTTGCGCGGGAGACCCAGTACTTC
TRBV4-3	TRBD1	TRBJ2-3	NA	CASSQGDRWADTQYF	TGCGCCAGCAGCCAAGGGGACAGATGGGCAGATACGCAGTATTTT
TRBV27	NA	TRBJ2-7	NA	CASSLWVMGEQYF	TGTGCCAGCAGTTTGTGGGTGATGGGCGAGCAGTACTTC
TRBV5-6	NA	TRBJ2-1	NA	CASSSRAFLYNEQFF	TGTGCCAGCAGCTCCCGGGCCTTCCTATACAATGAGCAGTTCTTC
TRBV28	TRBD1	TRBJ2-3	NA	CASGQGDTDTQYF	TGTGCCAGCGGACAGGGAGACACAGATACGCAGTATTTT
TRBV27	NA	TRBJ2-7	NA	CASSLSRGPGEQYF	TGTGCCAGCAGTTTATCACGGGGCCCGGGGGAGCAGTACTTC
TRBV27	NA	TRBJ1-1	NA	CASSRTVNTEAFF	TGTGCCAGCAGCCGAACAGTTAACACTGAAGCTTTCTTT
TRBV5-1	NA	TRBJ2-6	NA	CASRLADSGANVLTF	TGCGCCAGCCGGCTCGCGGACTCTGGGGCCAACGTCCTGACTTTC
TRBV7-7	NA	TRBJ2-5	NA	CASSLYAEETQYF	TGTGCCAGCAGCTTATACGCAGAAGAGACCCAGTACTTC